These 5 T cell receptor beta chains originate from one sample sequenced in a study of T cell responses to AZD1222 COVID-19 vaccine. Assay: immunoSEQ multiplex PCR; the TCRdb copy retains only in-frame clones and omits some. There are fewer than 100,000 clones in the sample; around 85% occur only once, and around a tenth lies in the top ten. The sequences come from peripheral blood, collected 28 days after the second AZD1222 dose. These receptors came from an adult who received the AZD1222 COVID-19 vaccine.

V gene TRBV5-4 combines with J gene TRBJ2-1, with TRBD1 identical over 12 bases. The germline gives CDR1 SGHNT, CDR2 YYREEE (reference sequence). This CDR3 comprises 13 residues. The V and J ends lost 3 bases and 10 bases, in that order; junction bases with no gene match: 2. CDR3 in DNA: TGTGCCAGCAGCTGGGACAGGGGGCAGGAGCAGTTCTTC. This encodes CASSWDRGQEQFF. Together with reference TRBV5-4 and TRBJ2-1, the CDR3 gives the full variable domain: ETGVTQSPTHLIKTRGQQVTLRCSSQSGHNTVSWYQQALGQGPQFIFQYYREEENGRGNFPPRFSGLQFPNYSSELNVNALELDDSALYLCASSWDRGQEQFFGPGTRLTVL.

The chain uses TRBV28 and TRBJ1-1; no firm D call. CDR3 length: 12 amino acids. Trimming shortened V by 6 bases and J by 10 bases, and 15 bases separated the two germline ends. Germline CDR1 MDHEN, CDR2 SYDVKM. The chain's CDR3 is CASSPAVEGAFF. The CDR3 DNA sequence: TGTGCCAGCAGCCCGGCGGTCGAGGGAGCTTTCTTT.

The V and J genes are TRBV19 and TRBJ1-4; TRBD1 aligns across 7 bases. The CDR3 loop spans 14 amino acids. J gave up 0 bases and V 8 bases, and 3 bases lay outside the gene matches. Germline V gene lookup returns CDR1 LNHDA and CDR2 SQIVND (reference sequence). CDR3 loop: CASGQGATNEKLFF. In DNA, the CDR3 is TGTGCCAGTGGTCAGGGGGCAACTAATGAAAAACTGTTTTTT.

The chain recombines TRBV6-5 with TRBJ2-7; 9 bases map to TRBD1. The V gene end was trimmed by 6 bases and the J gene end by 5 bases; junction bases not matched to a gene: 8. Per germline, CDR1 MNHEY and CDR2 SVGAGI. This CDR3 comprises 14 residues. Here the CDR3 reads CASRGTGNGDEQYF. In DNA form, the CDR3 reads TGTGCCAGCAGAGGGACAGGGAATGGCGACGAGCAGTACTTC.

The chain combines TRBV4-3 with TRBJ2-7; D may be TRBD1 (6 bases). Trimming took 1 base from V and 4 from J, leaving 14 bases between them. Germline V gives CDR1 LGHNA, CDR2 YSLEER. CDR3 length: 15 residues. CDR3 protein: CASSQGGSGAYEQYF. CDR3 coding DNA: TGCGCCAGCAGCCAAGGGGGGTCAGGGGCGTACGAGCAGTACTTC.